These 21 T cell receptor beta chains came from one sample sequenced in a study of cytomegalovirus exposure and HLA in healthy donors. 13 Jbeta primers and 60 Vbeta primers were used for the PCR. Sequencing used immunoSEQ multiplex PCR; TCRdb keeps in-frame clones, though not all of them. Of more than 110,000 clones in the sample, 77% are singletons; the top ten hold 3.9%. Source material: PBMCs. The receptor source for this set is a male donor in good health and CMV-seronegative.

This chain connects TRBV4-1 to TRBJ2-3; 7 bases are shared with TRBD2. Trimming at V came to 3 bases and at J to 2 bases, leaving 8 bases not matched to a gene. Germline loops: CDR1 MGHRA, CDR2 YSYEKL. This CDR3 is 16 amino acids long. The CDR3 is CASSQTAGLLTDTQYF. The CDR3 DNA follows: TGCGCCAGCAGCCAGACAGCGGGACTCCTCACAGATACGCAGTATTTT.

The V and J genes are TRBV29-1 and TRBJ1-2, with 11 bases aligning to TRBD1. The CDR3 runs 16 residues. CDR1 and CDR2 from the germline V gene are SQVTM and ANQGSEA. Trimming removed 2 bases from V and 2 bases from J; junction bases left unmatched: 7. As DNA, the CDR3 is TGCAGCGTTGAATCGGACAGGGGGCTTGTGAACTATGGCTACACCTTC. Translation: CSVESDRGLVNYGYTF.

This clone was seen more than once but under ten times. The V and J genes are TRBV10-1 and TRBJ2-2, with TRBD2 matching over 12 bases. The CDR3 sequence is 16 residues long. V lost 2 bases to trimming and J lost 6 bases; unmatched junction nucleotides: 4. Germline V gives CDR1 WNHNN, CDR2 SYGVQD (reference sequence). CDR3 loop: CASSERASGRAGELFF. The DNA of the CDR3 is TGCGCCAGCAGTGAGAGGGCTAGCGGGAGGGCCGGGGAGCTGTTTTTT.

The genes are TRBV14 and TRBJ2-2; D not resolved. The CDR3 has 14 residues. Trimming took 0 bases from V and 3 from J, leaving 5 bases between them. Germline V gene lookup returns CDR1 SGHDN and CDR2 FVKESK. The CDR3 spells CASSQDLHTGELFF. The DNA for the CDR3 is TGTGCCAGCAGCCAAGATCTACACACCGGGGAGCTGTTTTTT.

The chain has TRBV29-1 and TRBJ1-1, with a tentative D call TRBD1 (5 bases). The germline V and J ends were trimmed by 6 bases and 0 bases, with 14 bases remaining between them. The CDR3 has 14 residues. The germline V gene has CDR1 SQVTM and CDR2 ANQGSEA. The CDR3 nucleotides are TGCAGCGTCTTAGGGATAGGGGTGAACACTGAAGCTTTCTTT. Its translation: CSVLGIGVNTEAFF.

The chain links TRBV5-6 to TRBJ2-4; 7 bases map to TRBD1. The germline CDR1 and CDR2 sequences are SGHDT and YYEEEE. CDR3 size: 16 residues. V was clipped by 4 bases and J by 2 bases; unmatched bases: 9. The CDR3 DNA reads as TGTGCCAGCAGCCCGGGGACAGTGATAACCAAAAACATTCAGTACTTC. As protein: CASSPGTVITKNIQYF.

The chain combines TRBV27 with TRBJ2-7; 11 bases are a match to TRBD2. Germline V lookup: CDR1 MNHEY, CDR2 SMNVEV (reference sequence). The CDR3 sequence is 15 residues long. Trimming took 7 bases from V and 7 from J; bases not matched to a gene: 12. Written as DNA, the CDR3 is TGTGCCAGCATCCTGATAACTAGCGGGAGTGATGAGCAGTACTTC. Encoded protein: CASILITSGSDEQYF.

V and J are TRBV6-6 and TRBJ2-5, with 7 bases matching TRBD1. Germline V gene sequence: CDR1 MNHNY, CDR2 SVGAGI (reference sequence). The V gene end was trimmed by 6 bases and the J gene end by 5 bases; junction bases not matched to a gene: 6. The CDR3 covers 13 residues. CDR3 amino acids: CASRSGGTETQYF. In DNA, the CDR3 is TGTGCCAGCAGATCAGGGGGAACGGAGACCCAGTACTTC.

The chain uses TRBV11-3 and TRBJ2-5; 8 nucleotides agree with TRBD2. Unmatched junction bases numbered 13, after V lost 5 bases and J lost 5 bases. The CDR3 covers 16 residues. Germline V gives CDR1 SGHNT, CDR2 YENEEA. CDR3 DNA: TGTGCCAGCAGCCACCAAGCGGGAGCGGAGGGGGAGACCCAGTACTTC. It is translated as CASSHQAGAEGETQYF.

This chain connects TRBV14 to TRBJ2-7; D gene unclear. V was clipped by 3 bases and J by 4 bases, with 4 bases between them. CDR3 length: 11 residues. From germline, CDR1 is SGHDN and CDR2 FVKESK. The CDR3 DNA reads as TGTGCCAGCAGCCAGAGGTACGAGCAGTACTTC. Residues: CASSQRYEQYF.

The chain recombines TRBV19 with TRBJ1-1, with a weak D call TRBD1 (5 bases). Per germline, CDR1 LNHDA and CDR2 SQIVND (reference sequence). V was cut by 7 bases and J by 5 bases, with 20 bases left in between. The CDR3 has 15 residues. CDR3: CASTLGGVVNTEAFF. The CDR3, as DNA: TGTGCCAGTACCCTGGGGGGGGTAGTTAATACTGAAGCTTTCTTT.

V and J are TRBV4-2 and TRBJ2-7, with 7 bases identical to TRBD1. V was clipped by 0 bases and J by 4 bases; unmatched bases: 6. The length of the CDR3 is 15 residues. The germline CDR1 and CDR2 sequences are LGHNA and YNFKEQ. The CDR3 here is CASSQETGPGYEQYF. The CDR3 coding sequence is TGTGCCAGCAGCCAAGAGACAGGGCCCGGGTACGAGCAGTACTTC.

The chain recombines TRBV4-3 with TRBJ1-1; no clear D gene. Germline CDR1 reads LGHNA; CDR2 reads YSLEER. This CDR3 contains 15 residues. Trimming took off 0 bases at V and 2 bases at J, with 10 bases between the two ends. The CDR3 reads CASSQDVGANTEAFF. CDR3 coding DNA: TGCGCCAGCAGCCAAGACGTCGGAGCTAACACTGAAGCTTTCTTT.

CDR3 sequence: CASSIGQTSYEQYF. CDR3 bases: TGTGCCAGTAGTATTGGGCAAACTTCCTACGAGCAGTACTTC. The chain combines TRBV19 with TRBJ2-7; no reliable D call. Trimming stripped 3 bases from V and 1 base from J, with 10 bases between. In germline, CDR1 is LNHDA, CDR2 SQIVND (reference sequence). The CDR3 is 14 amino acids.

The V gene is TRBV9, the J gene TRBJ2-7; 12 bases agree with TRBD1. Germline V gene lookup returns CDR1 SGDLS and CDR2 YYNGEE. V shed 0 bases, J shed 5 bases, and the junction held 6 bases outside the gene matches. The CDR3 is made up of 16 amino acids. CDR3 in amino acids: CASSVGGTGGFDEQYF. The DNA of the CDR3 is TGTGCCAGCAGCGTAGGGGGGACAGGGGGCTTCGACGAGCAGTACTTC.

The CDR3 loop is CASSPEVLYEQYF. CDR3 coding DNA: TGTGCCAGCTCACCAGAGGTCCTCTACGAGCAGTACTTC. This chain uses TRBV18 with TRBJ2-7; D not certain. The CDR3 length is 13 residues. Per germline, CDR1 KGHSH and CDR2 LQKENI. Trimming removed 2 bases at V and 3 bases at J, with 8 bases between.

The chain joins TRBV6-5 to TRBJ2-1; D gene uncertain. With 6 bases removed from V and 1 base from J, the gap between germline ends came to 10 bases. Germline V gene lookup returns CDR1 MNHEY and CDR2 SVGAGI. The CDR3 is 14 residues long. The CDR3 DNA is TGTGCCAGCAGGCCCGACATTTCCTACAATGAGCAGTTCTTC. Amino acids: CASRPDISYNEQFF.

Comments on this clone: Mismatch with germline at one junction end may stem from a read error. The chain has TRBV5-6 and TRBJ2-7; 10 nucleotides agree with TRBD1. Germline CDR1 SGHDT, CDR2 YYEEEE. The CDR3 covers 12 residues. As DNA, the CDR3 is TGTGCCAGCAGCCGGGACAGGGGACAAGGACTCTTC. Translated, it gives CASSRDRGQGLF.

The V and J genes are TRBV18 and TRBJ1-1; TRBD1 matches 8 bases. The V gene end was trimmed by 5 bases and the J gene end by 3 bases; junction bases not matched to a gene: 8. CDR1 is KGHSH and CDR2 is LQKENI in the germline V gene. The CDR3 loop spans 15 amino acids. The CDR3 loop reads CASSVGQGMDTEAFF. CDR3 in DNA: TGTGCCAGCTCAGTAGGACAGGGTATGGACACTGAAGCTTTCTTT.

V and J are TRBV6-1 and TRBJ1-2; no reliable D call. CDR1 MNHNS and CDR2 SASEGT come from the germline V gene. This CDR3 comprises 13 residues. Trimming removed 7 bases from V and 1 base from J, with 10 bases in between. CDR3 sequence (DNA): TGTGCCAGCAAGGCGGACTATAACTATGGCTACACCTTC. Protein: CASKADYNYGYTF.

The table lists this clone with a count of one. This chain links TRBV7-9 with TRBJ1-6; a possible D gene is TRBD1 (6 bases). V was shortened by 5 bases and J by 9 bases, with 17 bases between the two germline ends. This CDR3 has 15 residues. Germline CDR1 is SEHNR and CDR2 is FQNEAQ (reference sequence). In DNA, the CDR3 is TGTGCCAGCAGCCCGCGGGGGGCTCCCGGTTCACCCCTCCACTTT. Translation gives CASSPRGAPGSPLHF.